This is a list of T cell receptor beta chains from one sample in a study of T cell repertoires in cytomegalovirus infection. TCRdb independently ran MiXCR on the reads; one entry per CDR3 protein. The sample lists about 130,000 distinct CDR3 sequences; 20% to 30% were seen once. These receptors' targets are unknown. The sequencing input was PBMCs, sequenced either directly or after in vitro stimulation (not recorded which). The receptor source for this set is a human donor in good health (CMV status not recorded). Some clones in this sample may be carry-over from other donors' samples. Both conserved end residues are trimmed from each CDR3.

TRBV11-2 | ASSLLRVQGNEQF
TRBV4-1 | ASSQDLASGSETQY
TRBV12-3/TRBV12-4 | ASSPRPRVTNTEAF
TRBV2 | ASNPGHKFTDTQY
TRBV5-4 | ASSGLAGETEQF
TRBV7-6 | ASSPWTSGGSEQY
TRBV7-9 | ASSPPGTMEETQY
TRBV6-5 | ASSSPSGGGDTGELF
TRBV7-2 | ASSPGLLNNEQF
TRBV19 | ASTPTSGTVGSETQY
TRBV7-2 | ASSRAGGRTDTQY
TRBV28 | ASSLVVGFSNQPQH
TRBV28 | ASTGTGGTEAF
TRBV6-4 | ASSERLAGEQY
TRBV11-2 | ASSFQGDHSGNTIY
TRBV7-2 | ASSPQGTYYNEQF
TRBV7-2 | ASSTRDTYNSPLH
TRBV7-2 | ASSLGGRAGAGELF
TRBV7-8 | ASSPLRIPYNEQF
TRBV20-1 | SARPGQSFTDTQY
TRBV20-1 | SARQAGVAGYT
TRBV19 | ASSIKGNRIYEQY
TRBV6-6 | ASSYSTGMGETQY
TRBV4-3 | ASRGGSYNSPLH
TRBV20-1 | SARDTGRTEAF
TRBV28 | ASSLLGSLRNEQY
TRBV7-9 | ASSLVTGSEANYGYT
TRBV28 | ASSSSLTGLAGGWGTDTQY
TRBV6-2/TRBV6-3 | ASSPQGPNQPQH
TRBV27 | ASSHGQIMGQTYEQY
TRBV6-6 | ASRDDRDRVVWGPLH
TRBV6-6 | ASSYGGLRFGNEQF
TRBV19 | ASSGTGIH
TRBV27 | ASSLSWTGPSYGYT
TRBV20-1 | SAGRGSTDTQY
TRBV28 | ASARRRERSYNEQF
TRBV19 | ASSIRSGLSSNQPQH
TRBV29-1 | SVEGTSSTDTQY
TRBV4-1 | ASSQVVGNQPQH
TRBV6-5 | ASSYSTVPRADAF